These T cell receptor beta chains were read from a single sample in a study of Ad26.COV2.S vaccination and SARS-CoV-2 variants. Repertoires were generated with immunoSEQ multiplex PCR, while TCRdb's copy carries only in-frame clones and drops some. The table records about 460,000 clones, around 89% of them present only once. The input for sequencing was peripheral blood, taken in a trial of Ad26.COV2.S vaccine versus placebo. The receptors derive from a person between 18 and 59 years old who received the Ad26.COV2.S COVID-19 vaccine or a placebo. CDR3s include the opening cysteine and the closing phenylalanine or tryptophan. A D gene is named only where the DNA matches it firmly. Expanded clones are given a class, and other clones once, few, many or no size at all.

clone size	V gene	D gene	J gene	CDR3 DNA	CDR3 protein
NA	TRBV24-1	NA	TRBJ2-3	TGTGCCACCAGTTTGCCTAGCACAGATACGCAGTATTTT	CATSLPSTDTQYF
NA	TRBV28	NA	TRBJ1-5	TGTGCCAGCAGTTCGTCGTGGTGGAATCAGCCCCAGCATTTT	CASSSSWWNQPQHF
NA	TRBV6-5	NA	TRBJ2-2	TGTGCCAGCCTTCCAGGGGGGCTCACCGGGGAGCTGTTTTTT	CASLPGGLTGELFF
NA	TRBV24-1	NA	TRBJ2-7	TGTGCCACCAGTGATTTTAGGTCTAAGGCCAGAACTGACGAGCAGTACTTC	CATSDFRSKARTDEQYF
NA	TRBV18	NA	TRBJ1-6	TGTGCCAGCTCACCAAGGGGAAGGCAGGAACATTACTCCTATAATTCACCCCTCCACTTT	CASSPRGRQEHYSYNSPLHF
NA	TRBV5-4	NA	TRBJ2-1	TGTGCCAGCAGCCGGGGTTTTCCTACAGGTGAGCAGTTCTTC	CASSRGFPTGEQFF
NA	TRBV3-1/TRBV3-2	NA	TRBJ1-2	TGTGCCAGCAGCCAAGAGGAAGAGCGAGCGGAGGGCTACACCTTC	CASSQEEERAEGYTF
few	TRBV16	TRBD1	TRBJ2-2	TGTGCCAGCAGCCAGGGACAGGGCGGCACCGGGGAGCTGTTTTTT	CASSQGQGGTGELFF
few	TRBV28	NA	TRBJ1-3	TGTGCCAGCACTTCGCACCGCCCCCAACACTACTCTGGAAACACCATATATTTT	CASTSHRPQHYSGNTIYF
NA	TRBV11-2	NA	TRBJ2-5	TGTGCCAGCAGCTTAGGAGAGACCCAGTACTTC	CASSLGETQYF
few	TRBV15	NA	TRBJ2-7	TGTGCCACCAGCAGCCCCCTCCACCCCGAGCAGTACTTC	CATSSPLHPEQYF
NA	TRBV12-3/TRBV12-4	NA	TRBJ1-1	TGTGCCAGCAGTTTAAGGGAGTACCCTGAAGCTTTCTTT	CASSLREYPEAFF
NA	TRBV27	TRBD2	TRBJ2-3	TGTGCCAGCAGTTTTCTCGCTAGCGGAATCACAGATACGCAGTATTTT	CASSFLASGITDTQYF
NA	TRBV19	NA	TRBJ1-4	TGTGCCAGTAGTATTACCGGATTCGGGGTGGAACTGTTTTTT	CASSITGFGVELFF
NA	TRBV5-5	TRBD1	TRBJ1-4	TGTGCCAGCAGCTTGGCGACAGGGCGGGGTAATGAAAAACTGTTTTTT	CASSLATGRGNEKLFF
NA	TRBV15	NA	TRBJ1-6	TGTGCCACCAGCAGAGACAGGGTTAATTCACCCCTCCACTTT	CATSRDRVNSPLHF
NA	TRBV23-1	TRBD2	TRBJ2-5	TGCGCCAGCAGTCAAAGGAGGCTAGCGGGTCGGCGGGGAGGAGAGACCCAGTACTTC	CASSQRRLAGRRGGETQYF
NA	TRBV6-1	NA	TRBJ1-2	TGTGCCAGCAGTGAGTACAACAACTATGGCTACACCTTC	CASSEYNNYGYTF
NA	TRBV5-4	NA	TRBJ2-7	TGTGCCAGCAGCCCCGGGGGCGGGACCCTGGGATGGGAGCAGTACTTC	CASSPGGGTLGWEQYF
NA	TRBV5-1	NA	TRBJ1-1	TGCGCCAGCAGCTTGGCGCTCAGGGAGGACACTGAAGCTTTCTTT	CASSLALREDTEAFF
NA	TRBV5-4	TRBD2	TRBJ2-1	TGTGCCAGCAGCTTGGATTTGCTAGCGGGAAGCTCCTACAATGAGCAGTTCTTC	CASSLDLLAGSSYNEQFF
few	TRBV7-8	NA	TRBJ1-3	TGTGCCAGCAGCTTAATTCCCCTCTCTGGAAACACCATATATTTT	CASSLIPLSGNTIYF
NA	TRBV28	NA	TRBJ2-3	TGTGCCAGCAGAGCGGACCTCAGGGGCTGGGATACGCAGTATTTT	CASRADLRGWDTQYF
NA	TRBV27	TRBD2	TRBJ2-7	TGTGCCAGCAGGTCAAGCGGGGTCCCCTCCTACGAGCAGTACTTC	CASRSSGVPSYEQYF
NA	TRBV6-2/TRBV6-3	NA	TRBJ2-3	TGTGCCAGCAGTTACTCGAGTATAGCGGGCACAGATACGCAGTATTTT	CASSYSSIAGTDTQYF
once	TRBV3-1/TRBV3-2	NA	TRBJ2-3	TGTGCCAGCAGCCAAGGGCCAGGGATTAGCACAGATACGCAGTATTTT	CASSQGPGISTDTQYF
NA	TRBV3-1/TRBV3-2	TRBD2	TRBJ2-7	TGTGCCAGCAGGGTGGCGGGAGGGCCGCCCCACGAGCAGTACTTC	CASRVAGGPPHEQYF